Shown below are 21 T cell receptor beta chains from a single sample sequenced in a study of cytomegalovirus exposure and HLA in healthy donors. Primers: 60 Vbeta forward and 13 Jbeta reverse. TCRdb keeps only in-frame clones here, not all; method: immunoSEQ multiplex PCR. The data contain tens of thousands of clones, roughly 76% of them singletons. The sequenced material came from PBMCs. These TCRs come from a male donor in good health and CMV-seropositive.

The chain recombines TRBV14 with TRBJ2-1, with D uncertain. Looked up from germline, CDR1 is SGHDN and CDR2 is FVKESK. V was cut by 6 bases and J by 1 base, with 7 bases left in between. This CDR3 contains 13 residues. The CDR3: CASRGFSYNEQFF. CDR3 coding DNA: TGTGCCAGCAGGGGCTTTTCCTACAATGAGCAGTTCTTC.

This clone was observed a handful of times. The rearrangement joins TRBV7-9 to TRBJ2-7; a possible D gene is TRBD1 (5 bases). The CDR3 length is 13 residues. The germline gives CDR1 SEHNR, CDR2 FQNEAQ (reference sequence). V was cut by 8 bases and J by 0 bases, with 11 bases left in between. CDR3 DNA sequence: TGTGCCAGCGGACGTGGGGCCTCCTACGAGCAGTACTTC. Its protein product is CASGRGASYEQYF.

The chain joins TRBV4-2 to TRBJ1-2; 11 bases fit TRBD1. This CDR3 spans 15 amino acids. Germline V CDR1 and CDR2: LGHNA, YNFKEQ. V gave up 3 bases and J gave up 7 bases; unmatched junction bases: 7. The CDR3: CASSHGQGARSGYTF. CDR3 coding DNA: TGTGCCAGCAGCCATGGACAGGGGGCTCGAAGTGGCTACACCTTC.

V gene TRBV5-5 combines with J gene TRBJ2-7, with a tentative D call TRBD2 (5 bases). The CDR3 extends over 15 amino acids. Germline V lookup: CDR1 SGHKS, CDR2 YYEKEE (reference sequence). V was clipped by 3 bases and J by 3 bases, with 16 bases between them. The CDR3 spells CASSSLQRPSYEQYF. In DNA, the CDR3 is TGTGCCAGCAGCTCGCTACAGCGGCCGAGCTACGAGCAGTACTTC.

Comments on this clone: The sample carries other DNA sequences with the same CDR3. The V call is TRBV6-5, the J call TRBJ2-7; D is possibly TRBD2 (5 bases). V was pared by 2 bases and J by 2 bases, with 7 bases between. The CDR3 totals 13 residues. Per the germline V gene, CDR1 is MNHEY and CDR2 is SVGAGI. CDR3 region: CASSYPGTYEQYF. For the CDR3, the DNA is TGTGCCAGCAGTTACCCGGGGACCTACGAGCAGTACTTC.

V is TRBV2 and J is TRBJ2-7; D not resolved. V gave up 5 bases and J gave up 4 bases, with 6 bases separating them. CDR3 size: 11 residues. The V gene's germline CDR1 is SNHLY and CDR2 FYNNEI. CDR3 protein: CASSSTYEQYF. In DNA, the CDR3 is TGTGCCAGCAGTTCAACTTACGAGCAGTACTTC.

V and J are TRBV7-2 and TRBJ1-2, with D maybe TRBD1 (5 bases). V gave up 5 bases and J gave up 6 bases, with 13 bases separating them. In germline, CDR1 is SGHTA, CDR2 FQGNSA. There are 13 residues in the CDR3. CDR3 in amino acids: CASSRPWGDGYTF. In DNA form, the CDR3 reads TGTGCCAGCAGCCGCCCGTGGGGGGATGGCTACACCTTC.

Concerning this clone itself: This sample includes further DNA sequences coding for the same CDR3. This chain connects TRBV5-1 to TRBJ2-1, with 9 bases that match TRBD1. Germline V gene sequence: CDR1 SGHRS, CDR2 YFSETQ. V lost 3 bases, J lost 0 bases, and 1 base stayed unmatched. CDR3 size: 15 residues. The CDR3 here is CASSSTGGSYNEQFF. CDR3 bases: TGCGCCAGCAGCTCGACAGGGGGCTCCTACAATGAGCAGTTCTTC. Complete variable domain (other parts from reference TRBV5-1 and TRBJ2-1): KAGVTQTPRYLIKTRGQQVTLSCSPISGHRSVSWYQQTPGQGLQFLFEYFSETQRNKGNFPGRFSGRQFSNSRSEMNVSTLELGDSALYLCASSSTGGSYNEQFFGPGTRLTVL.

The chain uses TRBV6-4 and TRBJ2-1; D possibly corresponds to TRBD2 (5 bases). Between the trimmed V and J ends, which lost 0 bases and 9 bases, there was a span of 15 bases. CDR3 length: 15 residues. CDR1 and CDR2 from the germline V gene are MRHNA and SNTAGT. The CDR3 is CASSDSSSPGSEQFF. The CDR3, as DNA: TGTGCCAGCAGTGACTCGTCCTCTCCGGGGAGTGAGCAGTTCTTC.

The chain has TRBV7-2 and TRBJ2-1, with a tentative D call TRBD2 (5 bases). The CDR3 is 17 residues long. Germline lookup yields CDR1 SGHTA and CDR2 FQGNSA. With 5 bases removed from V and 5 bases from J, the gap between germline ends came to 22 bases. As DNA, the CDR3 is TGTGCCAGCAGCCTTAACGTGAGGGTCCTTACGGACAATGAGCAGTTCTTC. Its translation is CASSLNVRVLTDNEQFF.

The chain has TRBV11-2 and TRBJ2-1; 10 bases agree with TRBD2. The V gene's germline CDR1 is SGHAT and CDR2 FQNNGV. CDR3 size: 14 residues. Trimming at V came to 1 base and at J to 8 bases, leaving 2 bases not matched to a gene. The CDR3 region is CASSLGSGGHEQFF. As DNA, the CDR3 is TGTGCCAGCAGCTTAGGTAGCGGGGGGCATGAGCAGTTCTTC.

This clone was picked up a small number of times. The chain combines TRBV28 with TRBJ1-4, with D perhaps TRBD1 (6 bases). V was trimmed by 5 bases and J by 8 bases, leaving 21 bases between them. CDR1 is MDHEN and CDR2 is SYDVKM in the germline V gene. The CDR3 has 16 amino acids. For the CDR3, the DNA is TGTGCCAGCAGTCCCCTGGGGCAGGGGAGATGGGAAAAACTGTTTTTT. This encodes CASSPLGQGRWEKLFF.

This chain uses TRBV4-2 with TRBJ2-7; 8 bases align to TRBD1. This CDR3 has 15 amino acids. Germline lookup yields CDR1 LGHNA and CDR2 YNFKEQ. The junction had 5 bases not matched to a gene; V was cut back by 2 bases and J by 2 bases. The chain's CDR3 is CASSQQTQGAYEQYF. CDR3 sequence (DNA): TGTGCCAGCAGCCAACAAACACAGGGGGCCTACGAGCAGTACTTC.

A single count supports this clone. This sequence joins TRBV5-6 and TRBJ2-5; D gene uncertain. Trimming pared 2 bases from V and 4 bases from J, leaving 3 bases between. This CDR3 spans 11 amino acids. Germline V gene data show CDR1 as SGHDT and CDR2 as YYEEEE. CDR3 sequence: CASSFRETQYF. The CDR3 DNA sequence: TGTGCCAGCAGCTTCAGAGAGACCCAGTACTTC.

The chain recombines TRBV4-3 with TRBJ2-7, with 11 bases aligning to TRBD1. V dropped 0 bases and J dropped 0; count of bases not matched to a gene: 1. The length of the CDR3 is 16 residues. Germline V gene sequence: CDR1 LGHNA, CDR2 YSLEER. Here the CDR3 DNA reads TGCGCCAGCAGCCAAGAAGGGACAGGGGGCTCCTACGAGCAGTACTTC. It translates to CASSQEGTGGSYEQYF.

This sequence joins TRBV6-1 and TRBJ2-5; D not certain. Germline V gives CDR1 MNHNS, CDR2 SASEGT. There are 14 residues in the CDR3. Trimming stripped 5 bases from V and 1 base from J, with 11 bases between. In DNA form, the CDR3 reads TGTGCCAGCAGTTATGGCAGGCGCCAAGAGACCCAGTACTTC. Translated: CASSYGRRQETQYF.

About this clone: Compared with germline, one end of the junction differs, possibly owing to a read error. The sample has other DNA sequences that encode this CDR3 too. The gene calls are TRBV9 and TRBJ1-1, with D tentatively TRBD1 (5 bases). Germline loops: CDR1 SGDLS, CDR2 YYNGEE. The CDR3 has 16 residues. In nucleotides, the CDR3 is TGTGCCAGCACTTCTCCGAGGGGAGGGATGAACACTGAGGCTTTCTTT. Translated: CASTSPRGGMNTEAFF.

This chain links TRBV13 with TRBJ1-2; TRBD1 matches 9 bases. The CDR3 loop spans 15 amino acids. Germline loops: CDR1 PRHDT, CDR2 FYEKMQ (reference sequence). Trimming removed 4 bases from V and 4 bases from J; junction bases left unmatched: 7. The CDR3 DNA reads as TGTGCCAGCAGCTGGCGACAGGGGGGGAGCTATGGCTACACCTTC. Encoded protein: CASSWRQGGSYGYTF. Full variable domain (remainder filled in from reference TRBV13 and TRBJ1-2): AAGVIQSPRHLIKEKRETATLKCYPIPRHDTVYWYQQGPGQDPQFLISFYEKMQSDKGSIPDRFSAQQFSDYHSELNMSSLELGDSALYFCASSWRQGGSYGYTFGSGTRLTVV.

The genes are TRBV7-9 and TRBJ2-3; 9 positions agree with TRBD2. The V gene end was trimmed by 1 base and the J gene end by 4 bases; junction bases not matched to a gene: 6. The CDR3 consists of 16 residues. Germline values: CDR1 SEHNR, CDR2 FQNEAQ (reference sequence). CDR3 region: CASSLVASGIADTQYF. DNA for the CDR3: TGTGCCAGCAGCTTAGTGGCTAGCGGGATTGCAGATACGCAGTATTTT.

The chain couples TRBV6-1 to TRBJ2-5, with 8 bases that match TRBD1. The germline CDR1 and CDR2 sequences are MNHNS and SASEGT. The CDR3 contains 17 residues. With 3 bases clipped from V and 4 bases from J, the junction kept 13 bases outside the gene matches. The CDR3 DNA reads TGTGCCAGCAGTGATTCCGGGGGCAGGGGGCTCCGAGAGACCCAGTACTTC. It yields the protein CASSDSGGRGLRETQYF.

In regard to this clone: Other nucleotide sequences in the sample specify the same CDR3. The genes are TRBV14 and TRBJ2-1; possibly TRBD1 for D (5 bases). Germline CDR1 and CDR2: SGHDN and FVKESK. Between the trimmed V and J ends, which lost 0 bases and 3 bases, there was a span of 12 bases. This CDR3 contains 16 residues. The CDR3 bases are TGTGCCAGCAGCCAAGATGAAACAGACAGCTACAATGAGCAGTTCTTC. Protein: CASSQDETDSYNEQFF. Looking up the rest from reference TRBV14 and TRBJ2-1 gives the full variable domain: EAGVTQFPSHSVIEKGQTVTLRCDPISGHDNLYWYRRVMGKEIKFLLHFVKESKQDESGMPNNRFLAERTGGTYSTLKVQPAELEDSGVYFCASSQDETDSYNEQFFGPGTRLTVL.